This TCR beta chain was recorded in a study of vaccination effects on CD4 cells after COVID-19. Clones were sequenced by immunoSEQ multiplex PCR, and TCRdb holds only the in-frame ones, with some missing. This sample has roughly 45,000 clones, with 65% to 70% found just once. As regards this clone: As yet, its antigen is unknown. One end of the junction varies from germline; a read error may be responsible.

Notes on the study in general: Among infection- and vaccine-induced clones, marked clonal contraction occurred late after vaccination. Few convalescent patients were studied, and early post-infection samples were lacking.

CDR1 is MGHRA and CDR2 is YSYEKL in the germline V gene. The CDR3 is 18 amino acids. In the ViraFEST assay, antigen-specific CD4+ clonotypes were identified by expansion after peptide-pool stimulation. Culturing for more than 9 days preceded CD4+ T cell isolation. Their SARS-CoV-2 infection, verified by PCR, occurred between March and December 2020. Every well got a few million PBMC, which were grown with around 9.2 IU/ml IL-2 and around 10 ug/ml peptides. On day 3 and again on day 7, half the medium was replaced with IL-2 medium. The receptor comes from a human donor who had a prior SARS-CoV-2 infection. This rearrangement joins TRBV4-1 to TRBJ2-1; 8 nucleotides match TRBD2. Here the sequenced sample was CD4+ T cells from PBMCs cultured with a peptide pool, taken before COVID-19 vaccination. CDR3 in DNA: TGCGCCAGCAGCCAAATCTTCCGGCGGGGGGTCTCCTACAATGAGCAATTCTTC. Translation gives CASSQIFRRGVSYNEQFF.